Presented here are 4 T cell receptor beta chains from one specimen sequenced in a study of neurological immune-mediated disorders. TCRdb fed the 5' RACE reads into MiXCR, producing one record per CDR3 protein. Of roughly 100,000 distinct CDR3 sequences in the sample, roughly 4% were seen once. Sample: PBMCs. These receptors were obtained from a woman under 30 with multiple sclerosis.

There are many counts of this clonotype. The rearrangement uses TRBV10-3 and TRBJ1-5, with a possible D match to TRBD1 (5 bases). The germline V gene encodes CDR1 ENHRY and CDR2 SYGVKD. V was shortened by 8 bases and J by 4 bases, with 12 bases between the two germline ends. The CDR3 is 13 residues long. The CDR3 bases are TGTGCCATCTCACCCGACAGAAATCAGCCCCAGCATTTT. Translating gives CAISPDRNQPQHF.

This clonotype was found many times. The chain carries TRBV7-2 and TRBJ1-3; D call uncertain. The CDR3 is made up of 17 amino acids. Per the germline V gene, CDR1 is SGHTA and CDR2 is FQGNSA. The V gene lost 3 bases and the J gene lost 0 bases, with 15 bases spanning the gap. The CDR3 loop reads CASSLSGPGISGNTIYF. The CDR3 bases are TGTGCCAGCAGCTTGTCCGGACCGGGGATCTCTGGAAACACCATATATTTT. The variable domain in full, with the rest retrieved from reference TRBV7-2 and TRBJ1-3, is GAGVSQSPSNKVTEKGKDVELRCDPISGHTALYWYRQSLGQGLEFLIYFQGNSAPDKSGLPSDRFSAERTGGSVSTLTIQRTQQEDSAVYLCASSLSGPGISGNTIYFGEGSWLTVV.

This clonotype was counted ten times or more. The gene calls are TRBV6-6 and TRBJ2-5; TRBD2 agrees at 7 bases. Trimming took 7 bases from V and 1 from J; bases not matched to a gene: 3. The V gene's germline CDR1 is MNHNY and CDR2 SVGAGI (reference sequence). This CDR3 is built from 13 residues. CDR3 loop: CASTAGFQETQYF. The CDR3 region has the DNA TGTGCCAGCACAGCGGGGTTCCAAGAGACCCAGTACTTC.

This clonotype was recorded at least ten times. V is TRBV7-2 and J is TRBJ2-3, with TRBD2 identical over 7 bases. The CDR3 consists of 16 residues. Germline values: CDR1 SGHTA, CDR2 FQGNSA. J gave up 0 bases and V 1 base, and 4 bases lay outside the gene matches. CDR3 loop: CASSLGASGSTDTQYF. The CDR3 bases are TGTGCCAGCAGCTTAGGGGCTAGCGGAAGCACAGATACGCAGTATTTT.